Listed here are 20 T cell receptor beta chains from one sample, sequenced in a study of regulatory T cells in long-lasting Graves disease. The time point: newly diagnosed GD, antithyroid drugs for less than 3 months. With RNA extracted from PBMCs as input, the TCR library was made. Researchers made TCR beta libraries by using iRepertoire HTBI primers and running Arm-PCR on CDR3 regions. MiXCR was run by TCRdb on the multiplex PCR reads, yielding one entry per CDR3 protein. This table has about 350,000 distinct CDR3 sequences, 16% appearing once. These records were also assigned to another study, of T cells in Graves' hyperthyroidism and ophthalmopathy.

The sample consisted of peripheral blood mononuclear cells (PBMCs), taken at new diagnosis, from a patient treated with antithyroid drugs. The receptors here all came from a man in his forties with Graves disease.

A word on this clonotype: This may arise from a read error, as a much more abundant clone is one base away. This is likely a read error, given that the CDR3 carries no conserved phenylalanine or tryptophan at its end. The chain carries TRBV15 and TRBJ1-2; 10 positions agree with TRBD1. V dropped 5 bases and J dropped 2; count of bases not matched to a gene: 5. CDR3 size: 15 residues. Germline V gene data show CDR1 as LNHNV and CDR2 as YYDKDF (reference sequence). CDR3 amino acids: CATSRVDRGNYGYTL. CDR3 DNA: TGTGCCACCAGCCGGGTGGACAGGGGGAACTATGGCTACACCCTC.

In this sample, this clonotype turned up many times. CDR3 in amino acids: CASVTRSSYEQYF. Written as DNA, the CDR3 is TGTGCCAGCGTAACTAGGAGCTCCTACGAGCAGTACTTC. The chain employs TRBV2 and TRBJ2-7; possibly TRBD2 for D (5 bases). Trimming left V 8 bases short and J 0 bases short, with 11 bases between. Germline V gene lookup returns CDR1 SNHLY and CDR2 FYNNEI. The length of the CDR3 is 13 residues.

This clonotype was recorded a few times. V gene TRBV27 combines with J gene TRBJ1-6; a possible D gene is TRBD1 (6 bases). Germline lookup yields CDR1 MNHEY and CDR2 SMNVEV (reference sequence). The CDR3 covers 15 residues. V was trimmed by 4 bases and J by 8 bases, leaving 15 bases between them. Here the CDR3 DNA reads TGTGCCAGCAGTTCAGCATCAGGGGTTTATTCACCCCTCCACTTT. Encoded protein: CASSSASGVYSPLHF.

This clonotype showed up many times. V is TRBV7-8 and J is TRBJ2-3, with 10 nucleotides matching TRBD1. J was trimmed by 6 bases and V by 1 base; bases with no gene match: 4. The germline CDR1 and CDR2 sequences are SGHVS and FQNEAQ. The CDR3 is 15 residues long. The CDR3 sequence: CASSLGTGGWDTQYF. The CDR3 coding sequence is TGTGCCAGCAGCTTAGGGACAGGGGGTTGGGATACGCAGTATTTT. Using reference TRBV7-8 and TRBJ2-3 for the parts outside the CDR3, the full variable domain is GAGVSQSPRYKVAKRGQDVALRCDPISGHVSLFWYQQALGQGPEFLTYFQNEAQLDKSGLPSDRFFAERPEGSVSTLKIQRTQQEDSAVYLCASSLGTGGWDTQYFGPGTRLTVL.

This clonotype was counted at least ten times. The J gene is TRBJ2-7, the V gene TRBV12-3 or TRBV12-4; 8 nucleotides align to TRBD1. CDR3 length equals 15 residues. V lost 5 bases to trimming and J lost 2 bases; unmatched junction nucleotides: 8. The CDR3 loop is CASSNRTTGAYEQYF. CDR3 nucleotides: TGTGCCAGCAGTAATCGAACGACAGGGGCCTACGAGCAGTACTTC.

In DNA, the CDR3 is TGCAGTGCTAGACCGTGGACTAGCGGATACACAGATACGCAGTATTTT. Amino acid sequence: CSARPWTSGYTDTQYF. The chain uses TRBV20-1 and TRBJ2-3; 10 nucleotides agree with TRBD2. This CDR3 contains 16 residues. From germline, CDR1 is DFQATT and CDR2 SNEGSKA (reference sequence). J was trimmed by 2 bases and V by 2 bases; bases with no gene match: 7.

This clonotype has ten or more counts. V and J are TRBV28 and TRBJ1-4; D is perhaps TRBD1 (5 bases). V dropped 6 bases and J dropped 8 bases, with 16 bases sitting between them. The germline CDR1 and CDR2 sequences are MDHEN and SYDVKM. This CDR3 spans 14 amino acids. CDR3 nucleotide sequence: TGTGCCAGCAGACAACGGTGGCAGGGCGAAAAACTGTTTTTT. Translated, it gives CASRQRWQGEKLFF.

This clonotype came up many times. V and J are TRBV28 and TRBJ1-1; TRBD1 aligns across 9 bases. CDR3 size: 15 residues. Germline CDR1 MDHEN, CDR2 SYDVKM. With 3 bases clipped from V and 6 bases from J, the junction kept 8 bases outside the gene matches. CDR3 DNA: TGTGCCAGCAGTTTTCCCCAAAGACAGGGGGCTGAAGCTTTCTTT. Its protein product is CASSFPQRQGAEAFF. Full variable domain (outside the CDR3, taken from reference TRBV28 and TRBJ1-1): DVKVTQSSRYLVKRTGEKVFLECVQDMDHENMFWYRQDPGLGLRLIYFSYDVKMKEKGDIPEGYSVSREKKERFSLILESASTNQTSMYLCASSFPQRQGAEAFFGQGTRLTVV.

This clonotype has just one count. The chain uses TRBV5-1 and TRBJ2-3; unclear D gene. V was cut by 5 bases and J by 6 bases, with 13 bases left in between. CDR1 SGHRS and CDR2 YFSETQ come from the germline V gene. The CDR3 totals 13 residues. CDR3 nucleotides: TGCGCCAGCAGTGTGAAGGGCGGCGATACGCAGTATTTT. This encodes CASSVKGGDTQYF.

In its sample, this clonotype was seen many times. The chain has TRBV20-1 and TRBJ1-1; D is possibly TRBD1 (5 bases). The CDR3 spans 14 residues. Trimming left V 3 bases short and J 3 bases short, with 14 bases between. In germline, CDR1 is DFQATT, CDR2 SNEGSKA (reference sequence). This CDR3 is CSASPAGRDTEAFF. CDR3 sequence (DNA): TGCAGTGCTAGTCCGGCAGGGAGGGACACTGAAGCTTTCTTT.

Comments on this clonotype: Relative to the germline gene, one junction end is altered; a read error may explain this. The CDR3 is CASSPGTAYEQCF. CDR3 in DNA: TGTGCCAGCTCACCAGGGACAGCCTACGAGCAGTGCTTC. The chain joins TRBV18 to TRBJ2-7; 7 bases match TRBD1. The CDR3 sequence is 13 residues long. The germline V gene encodes CDR1 KGHSH and CDR2 LQKENI.

This sequence joins TRBV9 and TRBJ2-3; D remains ambiguous. The CDR3 is 14 amino acids. V shed 0 bases and J shed 4 bases, with 9 bases lying between them. The germline CDR1 and CDR2 sequences are SGDLS and YYNGEE. The CDR3 DNA reads as TGTGCCAGCAGCGTAGACGTGGGTGCAGATACGCAGTATTTT. Encoded protein: CASSVDVGADTQYF.

Ten or more counts support this clonotype. The J gene is TRBJ2-3, the V gene TRBV25-1; D is possibly TRBD1 (6 bases). This CDR3 comprises 16 residues. Trimming shortened V by 1 base and J by 5 bases, and 16 bases separated the two germline ends. Germline CDR1 is MGHDK and CDR2 is SYGVNS. CDR3 residues: CASSEWKQGPRDTQYF. The DNA of the CDR3 is TGTGCCAGCAGTGAATGGAAACAGGGCCCCAGAGATACGCAGTATTTT.

This clonotype has ten or more counts. The chain couples TRBV28 to TRBJ1-1; perhaps TRBD1 as D (6 bases). Germline loops: CDR1 MDHEN, CDR2 SYDVKM. The CDR3 length is 12 residues. With 4 bases removed from V and 6 bases from J, the gap between germline ends came to 9 bases. CDR3 sequence (DNA): TGTGCCAGCAGTTACAACAGGGCTGAAGCTTTCTTT. Its translation: CASSYNRAEAFF.

Details on this clonotype: A single base is all that separates this from a far larger clone, so a read error is likely. The V gene is TRBV12-3 or TRBV12-4, the J gene TRBJ2-3, with D hard to call. CDR3 size: 14 residues. The CDR3 nucleotides are TGTGCCAACAGTCCCCTGGGGAGCACAGATACGCAGTATTTT. Residues: CANSPLGSTDTQYF.

This clonotype was recorded many times. J is TRBJ1-4 and V is TRBV7-9, with 7 bases aligning to TRBD1. V lost 4 bases and J lost 7; bases outside the gene matches: 12. This CDR3 spans 16 amino acids. Germline-derived CDR1 and CDR2 are SEHNR and FQNEAQ (reference sequence). The CDR3 sequence: CASSSPIGGHGEKLFF. CDR3 bases: TGTGCCAGCAGCTCACCCATAGGGGGCCACGGTGAAAAACTGTTTTTT.

V is TRBV10-3 and J is TRBJ1-1; TRBD1 agrees at 8 bases. The germline V gene has CDR1 ENHRY and CDR2 SYGVKD. The trim removed 4 bases at V and 7 bases at J, leaving 5 bases unmatched. The CDR3 covers 13 residues. CDR3 coding DNA: TGTGCCATCAGTGGACAGGGGAGTGGTGAAGCTTTCTTT. It translates to CAISGQGSGEAFF.

This clonotype has at least ten counts. The chain links TRBV27 to TRBJ1-1, with D maybe TRBD1 (5 bases). The germline V and J ends were trimmed by 4 bases and 1 base, with 19 bases remaining between them. The CDR3 contains 17 residues. From germline, CDR1 is MNHEY and CDR2 SMNVEV (reference sequence). As DNA, the CDR3 is TGTGCCAGCAGTTGGACACTGGTGGGTGGAAAGAACACTGAAGCTTTCTTT. This gives the protein CASSWTLVGGKNTEAFF.

Many counts were recorded for this clonotype. The V call is TRBV6-1, the J call TRBJ2-5; possible D gene TRBD1, 6 bases. The CDR3 extends over 13 amino acids. Trimming shortened V by 6 bases and J by 5 bases, and 13 bases separated the two germline ends. Looked up from germline, CDR1 is MNHNS and CDR2 is SASEGT. The CDR3 is CASRLQGSETQYF. The CDR3 DNA follows: TGTGCCAGCAGACTACAGGGTTCGGAGACCCAGTACTTC.

This clonotype was counted many times. The rearrangement uses TRBV6-1 and TRBJ2-5; D ambiguous. V was shortened by 2 bases and J by 5 bases, with 6 bases between the two germline ends. Per germline, CDR1 MNHNS and CDR2 SASEGT. The CDR3 consists of 12 residues. The CDR3 sequence: CASSEFWETQYF. CDR3 coding DNA: TGTGCCAGCAGTGAATTTTGGGAGACCCAGTACTTC.